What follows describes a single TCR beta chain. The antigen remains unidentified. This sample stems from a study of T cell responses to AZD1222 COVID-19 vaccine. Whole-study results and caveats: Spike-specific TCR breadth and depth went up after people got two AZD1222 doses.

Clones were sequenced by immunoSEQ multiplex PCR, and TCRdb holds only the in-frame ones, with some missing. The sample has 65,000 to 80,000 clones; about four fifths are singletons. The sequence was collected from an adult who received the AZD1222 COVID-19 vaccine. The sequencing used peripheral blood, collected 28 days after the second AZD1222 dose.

CDR3 coding DNA: TGTGCCAGCAGCATAGCGACGACAGGGTTTAGGCCTCGTGTCCCGAACACTGAAGCTTTCTTT. Protein: CASSIATTGFRPRVPNTEAFF. This chain uses TRBV21-1 with TRBJ1-1; the DNA was not compared with TRBD1, the D call given in the table. TRBV21-1 is shown as a pseudogene. The CDR3 sequence is 21 residues long.